This TCR beta chain is drawn from a study of PD-1 blockade in classical Hodgkin lymphoma. Repertoires were generated with immunoSEQ multiplex PCR, while TCRdb's copy carries only in-frame clones and drops some. The data contain 15,000 to 20,000 clones, 70% to 80% of them seen just once; the ten biggest clones take up roughly 4.8%. Every patient had relapsed following autologous stem cell transplantation, and cohorts differed in brentuximab vedotin exposure. The germline V and J ends were trimmed by 4 bases and 1 base, with 13 bases remaining between them. Germline lookup yields CDR1 MDHEN and CDR2 SYDVKM. There are 16 residues in the CDR3.

The source of this sequence is a human donor with classical Hodgkin lymphoma. This specimen consisted of peripheral blood mononuclear cells (PBMCs), obtained at baseline. The J gene is TRBJ1-4, the V gene TRBV28; D is possibly TRBD1 (6 bases). The CDR3 here is CASSSPGVRTNEKLFF. The DNA for the CDR3 is TGTGCCAGCAGTTCACCAGGGGTGAGAACTAATGAAAAACTGTTTTTT. The variable domain in full, completed from reference TRBV28 and TRBJ1-4, reads DVKVTQSSRYLVKRTGEKVFLECVQDMDHENMFWYRQDPGLGLRLIYFSYDVKMKEKGDIPEGYSVSREKKERFSLILESASTNQTSMYLCASSSPGVRTNEKLFFGSGTQLSVL.